The table lists the clone carrying this T cell receptor (beta chain) with a few counts. As yet, its antigen is unknown. At one of its ends the junction is not consistent with the germline gene, which may arise from a read error. Analysis of PBMCs was direct, with no culture step. These data originate in a study of neoadjuvant anti-PD-1 for oral cavity cancer. General observations from the study: Non-responders to neoadjuvant nivolumab had significantly more clonal PBMC T cells than responders.

Repertoires were generated with immunoSEQ multiplex PCR, while TCRdb's copy carries only in-frame clones and drops some. The profile covers about 79,000 clones, with around four fifths appearing a single time and roughly 3.4% taken by the ten largest. The CDR3 covers 14 residues. Germline CDR1 is MGHRA and CDR2 is YSYEKL. This receptor was taken from a person aged 40 to 85 with oral cavity squamous cell carcinoma. The chain is built from TRBV4-1 and TRBJ2-7, with D unclear. Sequencing was performed on PBMCs, taken before nivolumab (anti-PD-1) treatment. The CDR3 spells CASSPLFTSFEQYF. For the CDR3, the DNA is TGCGCCAGCAGCCCACTATTCACTTCCTTCGAGCAGTACTTC.